A selection of T cell receptor beta chains follows, all from one sample in a study of blood T cells in healthy people across ages. MiXCR, run by TCRdb on the 5' RACE reads, gives a single entry per CDR3 protein. The table has hundreds of thousands of distinct CDR3 sequences, about 56% seen once. The material sequenced was blood. These receptors came from a man aged 40-50 years in good health. The CDR3 runs from the conserved cysteine through the conserved F or W. The order of the fields is J gene, D gene, clone size, V gene, CDR3 protein, CDR3 DNA. A D gene is named only where the DNA matches it firmly. Rows give clone size only sometimes, using once, few, many, or a class for an expanded clone.

J gene: TRBJ2-3
D gene: TRBD2
clone size: once
V gene: TRBV5-1
CDR3 protein: CASRLLLAGELTDTQYF
CDR3 DNA: TGCGCCAGCAGATTACTACTAGCGGGGGAACTCACAGATACGCAGTATTTT

J gene: TRBJ2-3
D gene: NA
clone size: NA
V gene: TRBV12-3/TRBV12-4
CDR3 protein: CASSPGEVGDTQYF
CDR3 DNA: TGTGCCAGTAGTCCTGGCGAAGTGGGAGATACGCAGTATTTT

J gene: TRBJ2-3
D gene: NA
clone size: NA
V gene: TRBV9
CDR3 protein: CASSLGRAGPDTQYF
CDR3 DNA: TGTGCCAGCTCCCTTGGTCGGGCGGGTCCAGATACGCAGTATTTT

J gene: TRBJ2-3
D gene: TRBD2
clone size: few
V gene: TRBV6-4
CDR3 protein: CASSDGGSSTDTQYF
CDR3 DNA: TGTGCCAGCAGTGATGGCGGGAGTTCTACAGATACGCAGTATTTT

J gene: TRBJ2-3
D gene: TRBD2
clone size: few
V gene: TRBV7-2
CDR3 protein: CASSLVGSGGAFQDTQYF
CDR3 DNA: TGTGCCAGCAGCTTAGTCGGTAGCGGGGGGGCATTTCAAGATACGCAGTATTTT

J gene: TRBJ2-5
D gene: TRBD2
clone size: few
V gene: TRBV29-1
CDR3 protein: CSGQNWGGETQYF
CDR3 DNA: TGCAGCGGCCAGAACTGGGGGGGGGAGACCCAGTACTTC

J gene: TRBJ2-7
D gene: NA
clone size: NA
V gene: TRBV20-1
CDR3 protein: CSAGLVGRPYEQYF
CDR3 DNA: TGCAGTGCTGGGCTAGTCGGGAGACCCTACGAGCAGTACTTC

J gene: TRBJ2-3
D gene: NA
clone size: few
V gene: TRBV5-1
CDR3 protein: CASSPAETDTDTQYF
CDR3 DNA: TGCGCCAGCAGTCCGGCGGAGACAGACACAGATACGCAGTATTTT

J gene: TRBJ2-7
D gene: NA
clone size: few
V gene: TRBV27
CDR3 protein: CASSLWAQAITYEQYF
CDR3 DNA: TGTGCCAGCAGTTTGTGGGCACAGGCTATTACCTACGAGCAGTACTTC

J gene: TRBJ1-5
D gene: NA
clone size: NA
V gene: TRBV3-1
CDR3 protein: CASSPDSVQPQHF
CDR3 DNA: TGTGCCAGCAGCCCGGACAGCGTCCAGCCCCAGCATTTT

J gene: TRBJ2-7
D gene: NA
clone size: NA
V gene: TRBV6-2/TRBV6-3
CDR3 protein: CASSSNYNEQYF
CDR3 DNA: TGTGCCAGCAGTTCGAACTACAATGAGCAGTACTTC

J gene: TRBJ1-5
D gene: NA
clone size: many
V gene: TRBV20-1
CDR3 protein: CSARKDYSNQPQHF
CDR3 DNA: TGCAGTGCCCGAAAGGATTATAGCAATCAGCCCCAGCATTTT

J gene: TRBJ1-1
D gene: NA
clone size: NA
V gene: TRBV29-1
CDR3 protein: CSVAKLPDTEAFF
CDR3 DNA: TGCAGCGTTGCAAAGTTGCCGGACACTGAAGCTTTCTTT

J gene: TRBJ2-1
D gene: TRBD2
clone size: NA
V gene: TRBV10-3
CDR3 protein: CAISDGSGGQNNEQFF
CDR3 DNA: TGTGCCATCAGTGATGGTAGCGGGGGGCAAAACAATGAGCAGTTCTTC

J gene: TRBJ2-2
D gene: NA
clone size: NA
V gene: TRBV29-1
CDR3 protein: CSVDSFGDNAGELFF
CDR3 DNA: TGCAGCGTTGATTCGTTTGGGGACAACGCCGGGGAGCTGTTTTTT

J gene: TRBJ2-3
D gene: NA
clone size: NA
V gene: TRBV20-1
CDR3 protein: CSARDFDTQYF
CDR3 DNA: TGCAGTGCTAGAGATTTTGATACGCAGTATTTT

J gene: TRBJ2-7
D gene: TRBD2
clone size: NA
V gene: TRBV7-2
CDR3 protein: CASSATPGGEQYF
CDR3 DNA: TGTGCCAGCAGTGCAACCCCGGGGGGCGAGCAGTACTTC

J gene: TRBJ2-1
D gene: TRBD2
clone size: few
V gene: TRBV4-1
CDR3 protein: CASSQDWNSGKLASGEQFF
CDR3 DNA: TGCGCCAGCAGCCAAGATTGGAATAGCGGGAAGCTGGCTAGTGGTGAGCAGTTCTTC

J gene: TRBJ2-3
D gene: NA
clone size: NA
V gene: TRBV29-1
CDR3 protein: CSGGPSPVYF
CDR3 DNA: TGCAGCGGGGGTCCGTCGCCAGTGTATTTT

J gene: TRBJ2-5
D gene: TRBD2
clone size: NA
V gene: TRBV6-1
CDR3 protein: CASSLAMGLVGEETQYF
CDR3 DNA: TGTGCCAGCAGCCTCGCCATGGGACTAGTGGGGGAAGAGACCCAGTACTTC

J gene: TRBJ2-3
D gene: TRBD2
clone size: NA
V gene: TRBV7-9
CDR3 protein: CASRKDGTSKGTDTQYF
CDR3 DNA: TGTGCCAGCAGGAAAGACGGGACTAGCAAAGGGACAGATACGCAGTATTTT

J gene: TRBJ2-3
D gene: NA
clone size: NA
V gene: TRBV7-2
CDR3 protein: CASSPNPVPTDTQYF
CDR3 DNA: TGTGCCAGCAGCCCCAATCCGGTCCCCACAGATACGCAGTATTTT